This T cell receptor beta chain was captured in a study of blood T cell repertoires in COVID-19. The wider study: Italy, Spain and the United States were the sources of the convalescent and acute COVID-19 samples.

Germline CDR1 SGDLS, CDR2 YYNGEE. V lost 3 bases and J lost 4, with 10 bases in between. The CDR3 has 13 residues. The table came from immunoSEQ multiplex PCR; TCRdb's copy has only in-frame clones and leaves some out. The sample yields more than 250,000 clones, approximately 90% seen once. It was during active infection that Seattle patients were enrolled and then longitudinally followed. Specimen: peripheral blood. V is TRBV9 and J is TRBJ1-1; D may be TRBD1 (5 bases). This receptor was obtained from a young woman with COVID-19, enrolled during active disease. The DNA for the CDR3 is TGTGCCAGCAGCGGGGGCGGAATCACTGAAGCTTTCTTT. Its translation: CASSGGGITEAFF.